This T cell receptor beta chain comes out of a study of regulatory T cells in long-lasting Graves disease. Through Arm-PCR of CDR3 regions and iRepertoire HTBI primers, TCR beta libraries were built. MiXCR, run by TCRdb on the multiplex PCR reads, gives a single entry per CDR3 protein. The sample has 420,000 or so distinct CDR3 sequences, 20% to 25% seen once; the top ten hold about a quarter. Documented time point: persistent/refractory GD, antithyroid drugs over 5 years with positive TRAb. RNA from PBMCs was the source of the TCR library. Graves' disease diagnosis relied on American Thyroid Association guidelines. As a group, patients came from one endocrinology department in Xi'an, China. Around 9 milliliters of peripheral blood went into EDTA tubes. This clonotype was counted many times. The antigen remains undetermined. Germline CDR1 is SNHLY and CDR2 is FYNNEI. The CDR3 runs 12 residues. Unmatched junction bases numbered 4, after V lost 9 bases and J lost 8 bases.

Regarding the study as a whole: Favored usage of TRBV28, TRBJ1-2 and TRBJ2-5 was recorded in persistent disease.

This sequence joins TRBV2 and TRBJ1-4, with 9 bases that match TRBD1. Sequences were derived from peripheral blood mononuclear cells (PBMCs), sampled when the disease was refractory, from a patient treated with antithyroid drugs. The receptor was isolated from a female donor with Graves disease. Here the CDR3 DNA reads TGTGCCAGAGGGACAGGGCGAGAAAAACTGTTTTTT. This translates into CARGTGREKLFF.